This T cell receptor (beta chain) comes out of a study of blood T cell repertoires in COVID-19. Across the whole study: Nucleic acid was either cDNA or gDNA, and it came from T cells, B-cell-depleted T cells, or PBMCs.

The authors' processing: Reference gene primers were amplified, and this amplification served to estimate nucleated cell counts. The data were produced by immunoSEQ multiplex PCR, yet TCRdb's version contains in-frame clones alone and is incomplete. V and J calls and clone size follow that table, whereas D and trimming were derived from the DNA. The table has 90,000 to 150,000 clones, 87% seen once. CDR3 length: 16 residues. Trimming at V came to 4 bases and at J to 8 bases, leaving 10 bases not matched to a gene. Germline-derived CDR1 and CDR2 are SGHAT and FQNNGV. Sequencing was performed on peripheral blood. The sequence was collected from a human donor in a cohort sampled during active COVID-19. The chain is built from TRBV11-2 and TRBJ1-6, with 8 bases identical to TRBD1. The CDR3 nucleotides read TGTGCCAGCAGCTGGCCTAGGACAGGGCGAGATTCACCCCTCCACTTT. Translating it yields CASSWPRTGRDSPLHF.